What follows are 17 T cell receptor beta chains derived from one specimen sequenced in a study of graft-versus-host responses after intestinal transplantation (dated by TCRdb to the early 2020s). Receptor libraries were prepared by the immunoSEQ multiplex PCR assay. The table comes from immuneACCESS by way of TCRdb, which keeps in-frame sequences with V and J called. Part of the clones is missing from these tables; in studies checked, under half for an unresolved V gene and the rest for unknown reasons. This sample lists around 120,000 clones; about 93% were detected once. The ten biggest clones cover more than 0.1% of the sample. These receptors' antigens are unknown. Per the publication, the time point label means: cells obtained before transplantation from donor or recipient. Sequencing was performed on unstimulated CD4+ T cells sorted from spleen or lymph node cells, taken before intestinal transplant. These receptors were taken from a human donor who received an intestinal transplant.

The CDR3 region is CASSIDTGELFF. The CDR3 nucleotides are TGTGCCAGTAGTATAGACACCGGGGAGCTGTTTTTT. The chain is built from TRBV19 and TRBJ2-2; D is uncertain. This CDR3 spans 12 amino acids. The V end lost 0 bases, the J end lost 4 bases, and 0 bases lay between the germline ends. Germline V gives CDR1 LNHDA, CDR2 SQIVND (reference sequence).

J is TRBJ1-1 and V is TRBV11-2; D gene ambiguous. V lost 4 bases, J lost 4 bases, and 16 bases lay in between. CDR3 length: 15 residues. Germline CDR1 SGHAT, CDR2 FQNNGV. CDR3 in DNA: TGTGCCAGCAGCTCCGGTGTCTCCTCGGGCACTGAAGCTTTCTTT. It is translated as CASSSGVSSGTEAFF. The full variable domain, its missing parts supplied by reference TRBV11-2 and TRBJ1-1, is EAGVAQSPRYKIIEKRQSVAFWCNPISGHATLYWYQQILGQGPKLLIQFQNNGVVDDSQLPKDRFSAERLKGVDSTLKIQPAKLEDSAVYLCASSSGVSSGTEAFFGQGTRLTVV.

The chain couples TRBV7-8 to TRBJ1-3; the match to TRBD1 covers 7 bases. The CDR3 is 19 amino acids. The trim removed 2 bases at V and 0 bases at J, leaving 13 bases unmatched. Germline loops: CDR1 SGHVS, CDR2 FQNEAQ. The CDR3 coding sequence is TGTGCCAGCAGCTTAAACACCTTCGGGACAGCCAGCTCTGGAAACACCATATATTTT. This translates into CASSLNTFGTASSGNTIYF.

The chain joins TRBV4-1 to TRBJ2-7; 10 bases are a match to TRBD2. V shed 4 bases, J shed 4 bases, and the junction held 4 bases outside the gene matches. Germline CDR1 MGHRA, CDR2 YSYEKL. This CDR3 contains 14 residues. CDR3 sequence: CASSLGLAAYEQYF. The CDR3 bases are TGCGCCAGCAGCCTCGGACTAGCGGCATACGAGCAGTACTTC.

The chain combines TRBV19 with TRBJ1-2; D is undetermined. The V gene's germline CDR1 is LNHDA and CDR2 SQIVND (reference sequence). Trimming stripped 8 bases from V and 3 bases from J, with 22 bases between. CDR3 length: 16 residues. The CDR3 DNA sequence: TGTGCCAGTCGGACTCCCGACCTCTTTGCGGACTATGGCTACACCTTC. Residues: CASRTPDLFADYGYTF.

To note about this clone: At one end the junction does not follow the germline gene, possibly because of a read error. CDR3 bases: TGTGCTAGCAGCTTAGAGTCCGCCGTTTGGACTAGCGGCCCCGGGGAGCTGTTTTTT. It is translated as CASSLESAVWTSGPGELFF. V usage is TRBV7-7 and J usage is TRBJ2-2; 10 bases align to TRBD2. From germline, CDR1 is SSHAT and CDR2 FNYEAQ (reference sequence). The CDR3 loop spans 19 amino acids.

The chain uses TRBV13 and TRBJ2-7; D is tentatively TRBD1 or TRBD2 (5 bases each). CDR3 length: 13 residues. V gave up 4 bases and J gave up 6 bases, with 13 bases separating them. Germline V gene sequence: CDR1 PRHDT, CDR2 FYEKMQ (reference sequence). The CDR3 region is CASSSGRHAEQYF. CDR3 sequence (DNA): TGTGCCAGCAGCTCGGGACGGCATGCCGAGCAGTACTTC.

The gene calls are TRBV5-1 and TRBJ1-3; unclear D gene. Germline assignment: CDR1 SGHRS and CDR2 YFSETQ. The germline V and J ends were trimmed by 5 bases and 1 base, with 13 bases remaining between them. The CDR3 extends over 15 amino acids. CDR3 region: CASRMAAGSGNTIYF. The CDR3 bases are TGCGCCAGCAGGATGGCAGCCGGGTCTGGAAACACCATATATTTT.

CDR3 residues: CASSVAPGAGAETQYF. The CDR3 DNA reads TGTGCCAGCAGCGTAGCTCCCGGGGCCGGGGCAGAGACCCAGTACTTC. The rearrangement joins TRBV9 to TRBJ2-5; D may correspond to TRBD1 or TRBD2 (5 bases each). CDR1 is SGDLS, CDR2 YYNGEE, per germline. V was clipped by 0 bases and J by 4 bases, with 16 bases between them. The CDR3 runs to 16 residues.

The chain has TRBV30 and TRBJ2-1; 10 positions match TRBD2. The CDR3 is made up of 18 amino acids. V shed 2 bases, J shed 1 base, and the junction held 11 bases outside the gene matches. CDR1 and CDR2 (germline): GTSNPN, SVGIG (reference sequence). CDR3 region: CAWSYQLGLARSYNEQFF. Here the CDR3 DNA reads TGTGCCTGGAGTTATCAGCTGGGACTAGCGCGTTCCTACAATGAGCAGTTCTTC.

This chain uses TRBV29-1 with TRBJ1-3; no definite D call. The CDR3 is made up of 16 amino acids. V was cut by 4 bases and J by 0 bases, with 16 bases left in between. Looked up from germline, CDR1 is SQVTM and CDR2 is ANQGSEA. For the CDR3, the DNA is TGCAGCGTTGTAGTTAGGAACCGCCACTCTGGAAACACCATATATTTT. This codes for CSVVVRNRHSGNTIYF.

As DNA, the CDR3 is TGTGCCAGCAGACTCGGGACAGGGTGGTATCAGCCCCAGCATTTT. It is translated as CASRLGTGWYQPQHF. The chain carries TRBV2 and TRBJ1-5; 9 bases agree with TRBD1. This CDR3 has 15 amino acids. In germline, CDR1 is SNHLY, CDR2 FYNNEI. V gave up 6 bases and J gave up 5 bases; unmatched junction bases: 8.

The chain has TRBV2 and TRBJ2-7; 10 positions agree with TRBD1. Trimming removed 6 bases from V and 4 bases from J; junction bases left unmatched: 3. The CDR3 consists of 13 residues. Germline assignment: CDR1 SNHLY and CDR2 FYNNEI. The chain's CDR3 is CASSRDRGYEQYF. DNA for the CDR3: TGTGCCAGCAGCCGGGACAGGGGTTACGAGCAGTACTTC.

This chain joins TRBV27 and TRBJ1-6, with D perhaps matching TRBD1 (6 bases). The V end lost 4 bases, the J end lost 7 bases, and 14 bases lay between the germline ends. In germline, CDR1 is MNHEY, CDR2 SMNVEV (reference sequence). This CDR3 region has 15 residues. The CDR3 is CASSWGRQGNSPLHF. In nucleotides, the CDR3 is TGTGCCAGCAGTTGGGGGCGGCAGGGCAATTCACCCCTCCACTTT.

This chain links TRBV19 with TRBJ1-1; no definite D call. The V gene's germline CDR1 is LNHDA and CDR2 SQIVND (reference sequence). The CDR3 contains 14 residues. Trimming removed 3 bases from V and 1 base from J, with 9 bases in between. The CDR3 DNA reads TGTGCCAGTAGTATCTGGAACCCGAACACTGAAGCTTTCTTT. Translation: CASSIWNPNTEAFF.

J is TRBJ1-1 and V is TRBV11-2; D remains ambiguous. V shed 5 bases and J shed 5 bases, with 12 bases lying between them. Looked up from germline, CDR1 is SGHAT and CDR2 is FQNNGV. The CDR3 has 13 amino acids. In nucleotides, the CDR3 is TGTGCCAGCAGCGACGACTCCCAGACTGAAGCTTTCTTT. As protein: CASSDDSQTEAFF.

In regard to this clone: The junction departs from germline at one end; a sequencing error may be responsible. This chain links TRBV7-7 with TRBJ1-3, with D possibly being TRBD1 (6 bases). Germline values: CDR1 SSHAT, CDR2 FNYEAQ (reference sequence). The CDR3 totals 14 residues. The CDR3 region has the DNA TGTGCTAGCAGCTTAACAGGGAGTGGAAACACCATATATTTT. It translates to CASSLTGSGNTIYF. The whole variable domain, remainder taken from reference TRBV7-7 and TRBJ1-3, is GAGVSQSPRYKVTKRGQDVTLRCDPISSHATLYWYQQALGQGPEFLTYFNYEAQPDKSGLPSDRFSAERPEGSISTLTIQRTEQRDSAMYRCASSLTGSGNTIYFGEGSWLTVV.